The TCR beta chain described here comes from a study of brain metastases from non-small cell lung cancer. Study-level results: Brain metastases had lower T-cell infiltration than primary tumors.

This clone appeared a few times. The antigen is undetermined. Repertoires were generated with immunoSEQ multiplex PCR, while TCRdb's copy carries only in-frame clones and drops some. The profile shows approximately 3,300 clones, almost 90% of them singletons. This CDR3 spans 13 amino acids. CDR1 SNHLY and CDR2 FYNNEI come from the germline V gene. V dropped 7 bases and J dropped 4; count of bases not matched to a gene: 3. The chain recombines TRBV2 with TRBJ2-1; TRBD2 matches 8 bases. Sequenced input: primary lung tumor tissue. The sequence was obtained from a donor at least 40 years old with non-small cell lung cancer. CDR3 in amino acids: CASIGGAYNEQFF. DNA for the CDR3: TGTGCCAGCATCGGGGGGGCTTACAATGAGCAGTTCTTC. Combining the CDR3 with reference TRBV2 and TRBJ2-1 gives the whole variable domain EPEVTQTPSHQVTQMGQEVILRCVPISNHLYFYWYRQILGQKVEFLVSFYNNEISEKSEIFDDQFSVERPDGSNFTLKIRSTKLEDSAMYFCASIGGAYNEQFFGPGTRLTVL.